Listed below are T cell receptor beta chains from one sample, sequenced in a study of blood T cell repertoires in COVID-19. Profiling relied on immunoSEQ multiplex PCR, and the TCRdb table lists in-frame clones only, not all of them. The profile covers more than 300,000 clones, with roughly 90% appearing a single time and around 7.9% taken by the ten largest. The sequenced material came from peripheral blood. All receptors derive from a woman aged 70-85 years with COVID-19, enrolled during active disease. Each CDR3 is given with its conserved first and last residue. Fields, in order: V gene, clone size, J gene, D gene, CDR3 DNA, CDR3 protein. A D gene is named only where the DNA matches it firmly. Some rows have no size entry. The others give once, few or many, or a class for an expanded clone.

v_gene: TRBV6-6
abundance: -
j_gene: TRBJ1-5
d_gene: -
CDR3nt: TGTGCCAGCAGTTCCACAGCAGGGTTTAGCAATCAGCCCCAGCATTTT
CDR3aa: CASSSTAGFSNQPQHF

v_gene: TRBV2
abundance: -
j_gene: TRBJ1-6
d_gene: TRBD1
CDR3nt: TGTGCCAGCAGGTGGACAGGGGTAAATTCACCCCTCCACTTT
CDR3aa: CASRWTGVNSPLHF

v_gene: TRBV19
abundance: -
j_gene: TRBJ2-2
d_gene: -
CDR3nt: TGTGCCAGTAGTAACAGTAACACCGGGGAGCTGTTTTTT
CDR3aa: CASSNSNTGELFF

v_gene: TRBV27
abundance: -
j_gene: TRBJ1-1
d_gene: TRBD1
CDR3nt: TGTGCCAGCAGCCAACAAACAGGGGTGGCGGACACTGAAGCTTTCTTT
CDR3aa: CASSQQTGVADTEAFF

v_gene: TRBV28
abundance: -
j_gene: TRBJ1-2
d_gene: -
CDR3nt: TGTGCCAGCAGGGTGCCCGGGGATGGCTACACCTTC
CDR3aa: CASRVPGDGYTF

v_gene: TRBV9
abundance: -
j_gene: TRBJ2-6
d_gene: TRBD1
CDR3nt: TGTGCCAGCAGCTCGAGACAGGGCACTGGGGCCAACGTCCTGACTTTC
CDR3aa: CASSSRQGTGANVLTF

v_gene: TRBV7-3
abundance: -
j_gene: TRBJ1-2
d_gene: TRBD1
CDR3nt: TGTGCCAGCAGCCCTACAGGGGTTGGTCGCTATGGCTACACCTTC
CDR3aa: CASSPTGVGRYGYTF

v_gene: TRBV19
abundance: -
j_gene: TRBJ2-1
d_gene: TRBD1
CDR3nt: TGTGCCAGTAGTTGGGGGACAGACAATGAGCAGTTCTTC
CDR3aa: CASSWGTDNEQFF

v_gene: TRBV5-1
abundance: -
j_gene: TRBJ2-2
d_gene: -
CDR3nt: TGCGCCAGCAGCTTGTCGGGTGCCGGGGAGCTGTTTTTT
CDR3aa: CASSLSGAGELFF

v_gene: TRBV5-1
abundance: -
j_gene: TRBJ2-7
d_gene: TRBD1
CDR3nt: TGCGCCAGCAGCACCGACAGGGTGCTGTACTTC
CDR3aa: CASSTDRVLYF

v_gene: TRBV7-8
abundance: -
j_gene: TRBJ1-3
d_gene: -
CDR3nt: TGTGCCAGCAGCCCACAGGGCCGCCGCTCTGGAAACACCATATATTTT
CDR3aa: CASSPQGRRSGNTIYF

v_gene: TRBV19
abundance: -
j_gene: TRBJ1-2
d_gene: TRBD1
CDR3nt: TGTGCCAGCGGGACAGCATTGATAGCTAACTATGGCTACACCTTC
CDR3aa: CASGTALIANYGYTF

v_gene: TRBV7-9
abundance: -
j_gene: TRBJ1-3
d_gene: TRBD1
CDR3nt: TGTGCCAGCAGCTTGTCCGGGACAGGGAGTGGAAACACCATATATTTT
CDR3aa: CASSLSGTGSGNTIYF

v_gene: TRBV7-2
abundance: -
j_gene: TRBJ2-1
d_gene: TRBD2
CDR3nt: TGTGCCAGCAGCTTGCGCGCTTCGTTGCCGACTAGCATAGATGAGCAGTTCTTC
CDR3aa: CASSLRASLPTSIDEQFF

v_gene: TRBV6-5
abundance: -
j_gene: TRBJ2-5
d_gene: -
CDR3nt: TGTGCCAGCAGCTTTAGCGGAGAAGAGACCCAGTACTTC
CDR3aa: CASSFSGEETQYF

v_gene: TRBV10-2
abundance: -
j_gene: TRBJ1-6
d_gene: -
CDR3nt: TGCGCCAGCAGTTCAGAAAGCTCCTATAATTCACCCCTCCACTTT
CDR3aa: CASSSESSYNSPLHF

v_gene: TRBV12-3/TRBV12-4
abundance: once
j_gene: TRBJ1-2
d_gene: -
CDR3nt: TGTGCCAGCACCCGAGGCACTAACTATGGCTACACCTTC
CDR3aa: CASTRGTNYGYTF

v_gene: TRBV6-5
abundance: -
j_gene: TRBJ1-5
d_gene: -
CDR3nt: TGTGCCAGCTCGCAACAGGGAGGCAATCAGCCCCAGCATTTT
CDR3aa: CASSQQGGNQPQHF

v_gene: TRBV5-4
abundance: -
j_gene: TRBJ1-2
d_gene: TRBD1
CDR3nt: TGTGCCAGCAGGCCTACGGGACAGGAGTATGGTGGCTACACCTTC
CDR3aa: CASRPTGQEYGGYTF

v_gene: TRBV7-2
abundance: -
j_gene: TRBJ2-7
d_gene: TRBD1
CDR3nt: TGTGCCAGCAGTAAAAGACAGGGGTCCCACGAGCAGTACTTC
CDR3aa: CASSKRQGSHEQYF

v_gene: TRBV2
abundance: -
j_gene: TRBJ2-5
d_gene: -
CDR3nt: TGTGCCAGCAGTGAAGCGAGGCGGGGGCGCCAAGAGACCCAGTACTTC
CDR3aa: CASSEARRGRQETQYF

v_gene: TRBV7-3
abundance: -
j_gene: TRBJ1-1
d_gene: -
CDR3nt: TGTGCCAGCAGCTTAGGGGCTCAATCTGAAGCTTTCTTT
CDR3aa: CASSLGAQSEAFF

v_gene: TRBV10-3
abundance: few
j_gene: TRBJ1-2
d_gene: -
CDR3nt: TGTGCCATCAGTGATATGAGAGGGCACCAGATGGGCTACACCTTC
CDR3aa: CAISDMRGHQMGYTF

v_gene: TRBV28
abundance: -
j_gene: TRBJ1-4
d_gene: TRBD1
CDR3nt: TGTGCCAGCAGGGAAGCGACAGGGGATGTCCGTAATGAAAAACTGTTTTTT
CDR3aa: CASREATGDVRNEKLFF

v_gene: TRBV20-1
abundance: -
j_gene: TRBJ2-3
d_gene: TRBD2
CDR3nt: TGCAGTGCTAGTAGGGGCGGGGGAGTGCAGTATTTT
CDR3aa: CSASRGGGVQYF

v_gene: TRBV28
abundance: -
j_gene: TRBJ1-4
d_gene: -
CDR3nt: TGTGCCAGCAGTTTATACACCACGGGAAAACTGTTTTTT
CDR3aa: CASSLYTTGKLFF

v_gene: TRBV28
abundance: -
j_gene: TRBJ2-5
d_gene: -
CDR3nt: TGTGCCAGCAGTTTGTCAGGGGTTGAGACCCAGTACTTC
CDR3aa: CASSLSGVETQYF

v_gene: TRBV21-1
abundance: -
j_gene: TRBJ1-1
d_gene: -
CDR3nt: TGTGCCAGCAGCAAAGATCGTAGGACAACTGAAGCTTTCTTT
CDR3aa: CASSKDRRTTEAFF

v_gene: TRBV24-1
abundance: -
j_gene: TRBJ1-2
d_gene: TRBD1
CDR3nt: TGTGCCACCAGTGACAGGACAGGGAATGGCTACACCTTC
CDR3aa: CATSDRTGNGYTF